The clone carrying this T cell receptor (beta chain) was recorded a few times. Germline CDR1 is MGHDK and CDR2 is SYGVNS. V lost 2 bases and J 5 bases, leaving 6 bases between the germline ends. The CDR3 is made up of 13 amino acids. This entry comes from a study of blood T cell repertoires in COVID-19. Overall study context: COVID-19 samples, acute and convalescent, were from the United States, Italy and Spain.

Authors' data handling: Cell counts per sample came from amplifying reference gene primers. Using immunoSEQ multiplex PCR, the repertoire was profiled, and TCRdb retains in-frame clones only, with some absent. That table is the source of V, J and clone size, and D and trimming were worked out from the DNA. The sample holds about 230,000 clones, approximately 80% seen once. The sequence came from a woman between 40 and 50 years old who had recovered from COVID-19. Sequenced input: peripheral blood. The chain has TRBV25-1 and TRBJ2-2; D might be TRBD2 (6 bases). This CDR3 is CASSEGTTGELFF. The CDR3 region has the DNA TGTGCCAGCAGTGAAGGGACTACCGGGGAGCTGTTTTTT.